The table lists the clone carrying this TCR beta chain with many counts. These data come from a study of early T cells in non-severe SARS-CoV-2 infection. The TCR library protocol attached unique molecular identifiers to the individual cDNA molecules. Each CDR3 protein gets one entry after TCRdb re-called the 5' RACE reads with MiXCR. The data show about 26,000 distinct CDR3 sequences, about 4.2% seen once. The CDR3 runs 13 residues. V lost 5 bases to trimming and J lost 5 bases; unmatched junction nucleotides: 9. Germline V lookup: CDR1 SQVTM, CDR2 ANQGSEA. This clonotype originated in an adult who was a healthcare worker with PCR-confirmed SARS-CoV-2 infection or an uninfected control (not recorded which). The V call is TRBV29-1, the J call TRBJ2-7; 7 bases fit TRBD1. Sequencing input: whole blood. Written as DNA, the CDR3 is TGCAGCGTTCGGGCAGGGGGTAGCCACGAGCAGTACTTC. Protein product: CSVRAGGSHEQYF.